These T cell receptor beta chains were read from a single sample in a study of T cell changes during pregnancy in multiple sclerosis. The method was immunoSEQ multiplex PCR; TCRdb's version includes in-frame clones alone and lacks a portion of them. The sample lists roughly 67,000 clones, about nine tenths occurring once. The source was peripheral blood, collected in the second trimester of pregnancy. These receptors all stem from a female donor with multiple sclerosis, enrolled in a pregnancy study. CDR3s include the opening cysteine and the closing phenylalanine or tryptophan. Each record gives: clone size, J gene, D gene, V gene, CDR3 DNA, CDR3 protein. D genes are given only for firm matches. Size is stated for part of the rows, as once, few or many counts, or as a class when the clone is expanded.

clone size: NA; J gene: TRBJ1-1; D gene: TRBD1; V gene: TRBV13; CDR3 DNA: TGTGCCAGCAGGGGGACAGCGGGCACTGAAGCTTTCTTT; CDR3 protein: CASRGTAGTEAFF
clone size: NA; J gene: TRBJ2-1; D gene: TRBD2; V gene: TRBV7-9; CDR3 DNA: TGTGCCAGCAGCTTGGGACTAGCGGGAGGGCATGAGCAGTTCTTC; CDR3 protein: CASSLGLAGGHEQFF
clone size: NA; J gene: TRBJ1-5; D gene: NA; V gene: TRBV2; CDR3 DNA: TGTGCCAGCAGCTACCGGGAAGCGGAATATCAGCCCCAGCATTTT; CDR3 protein: CASSYREAEYQPQHF
clone size: once; J gene: TRBJ2-7; D gene: TRBD1; V gene: TRBV27; CDR3 DNA: TGTGCCAGCAGTTTCTCCGGACAGGGGTACTCCTACGAGCAGTACTTC; CDR3 protein: CASSFSGQGYSYEQYF
clone size: once; J gene: TRBJ2-3; D gene: TRBD2; V gene: TRBV7-9; CDR3 DNA: TGTGCCAGCAGCCCTACTAGCGCCCGGGATACGCAGTATTTT; CDR3 protein: CASSPTSARDTQYF
clone size: NA; J gene: TRBJ2-7; D gene: NA; V gene: TRBV7-9; CDR3 DNA: TGTGCCAGCACTCTTTTTAGGGAACTAGGACTGGAGACCTACGAGCAGTACTTC; CDR3 protein: CASTLFRELGLETYEQYF
clone size: NA; J gene: TRBJ1-2; D gene: TRBD1; V gene: TRBV6-1; CDR3 DNA: TGTGCCAGCAGTGAATGGGTTACAGGGGGAGCAGCCGCCTCCTATGGCTACACCTTC; CDR3 protein: CASSEWVTGGAAASYGYTF
clone size: NA; J gene: TRBJ1-5; D gene: TRBD1; V gene: TRBV9; CDR3 DNA: TGTGCCAGCAGCGACAGGGGGGGCAATCAGCCCCAGCATTTT; CDR3 protein: CASSDRGGNQPQHF
clone size: NA; J gene: TRBJ1-1; D gene: NA; V gene: TRBV7-9; CDR3 DNA: TGTGCCAGCAGCCCCCCGGGAGATTTTGAAGCTTTCTTT; CDR3 protein: CASSPPGDFEAFF
clone size: NA; J gene: TRBJ1-1; D gene: NA; V gene: TRBV10-3; CDR3 DNA: TGTGCCATCAGCCAATTCCAGGGAACGAACACTGAAGCTTTCTTT; CDR3 protein: CAISQFQGTNTEAFF
clone size: NA; J gene: TRBJ2-4; D gene: NA; V gene: TRBV6-5; CDR3 DNA: TGTGCCAGCAGTTATGGAGGGCATGAAAAAAACATTCAGTACTTC; CDR3 protein: CASSYGGHEKNIQYF
clone size: NA; J gene: TRBJ1-6; D gene: NA; V gene: TRBV7-3; CDR3 DNA: TGTGCCAGCAGCCCAACGGGGGGTTCACCCCTCCACTTT; CDR3 protein: CASSPTGGSPLHF
clone size: once; J gene: TRBJ1-5; D gene: NA; V gene: TRBV2; CDR3 DNA: TGTGCCAGCAAAGAGGGGAGGAATCAGCCCCAGCATTTT; CDR3 protein: CASKEGRNQPQHF
clone size: NA; J gene: TRBJ2-2; D gene: NA; V gene: TRBV27; CDR3 DNA: TGTGCCAGCAGTTTCGACTGGTTGAGTGGGACCGGGGAGCTGTTTTTT; CDR3 protein: CASSFDWLSGTGELFF
clone size: once; J gene: TRBJ1-2; D gene: NA; V gene: TRBV5-4; CDR3 DNA: TGTGCCAGCAGCTTGGCCTATACAGACTATGGCTACACCTTC; CDR3 protein: CASSLAYTDYGYTF
clone size: NA; J gene: TRBJ1-1; D gene: TRBD1; V gene: TRBV11-2; CDR3 DNA: TGTGCCAGCAGCTTATGGACAGGAATGAACACTGAAGCTTTCTTT; CDR3 protein: CASSLWTGMNTEAFF
clone size: once; J gene: TRBJ2-3; D gene: TRBD2; V gene: TRBV19; CDR3 DNA: TGTGCCAGTAGTAAGCTAGCGGGAGTTGGTGGCACAGATACGCAGTATTTT; CDR3 protein: CASSKLAGVGGTDTQYF
clone size: NA; J gene: TRBJ2-2; D gene: TRBD2; V gene: TRBV28; CDR3 DNA: TGTGCCAGCACCCCCGGGACTAGCGGTTGGTTCGGGGAGCTGTTTTTT; CDR3 protein: CASTPGTSGWFGELFF
clone size: NA; J gene: TRBJ1-1; D gene: NA; V gene: TRBV5-1; CDR3 DNA: TGCGCCAGCAGCTTGCGAGGGAAATACACTGAAGCTTTCTTT; CDR3 protein: CASSLRGKYTEAFF
clone size: NA; J gene: TRBJ1-2; D gene: NA; V gene: TRBV19; CDR3 DNA: TGTGCCAGTAGTATGCGGGACTATGGCTACACCTTC; CDR3 protein: CASSMRDYGYTF
clone size: NA; J gene: TRBJ1-1; D gene: NA; V gene: TRBV7-9; CDR3 DNA: TGTGCCAGCAGCCGGGACACCTCTTTGGGGAACACTGAAGCTTTCTTT; CDR3 protein: CASSRDTSLGNTEAFF
clone size: NA; J gene: TRBJ2-1; D gene: TRBD1; V gene: TRBV7-6; CDR3 DNA: TGTGCCAGCAGCTTAAGAGGGGGCATTAGGGATGAGCAGTTCTTC; CDR3 protein: CASSLRGGIRDEQFF
clone size: NA; J gene: TRBJ2-7; D gene: NA; V gene: TRBV29-1; CDR3 DNA: TGCAGCGTTGGGATAGCGAGCTCCTACGAGCAGTACTTC; CDR3 protein: CSVGIASSYEQYF
clone size: NA; J gene: TRBJ2-7; D gene: NA; V gene: TRBV5-6; CDR3 DNA: TGTGCCAGCAGCCATGAGGGGAGAGGGGGCTACGAGCAGTACTTC; CDR3 protein: CASSHEGRGGYEQYF
clone size: once; J gene: TRBJ2-1; D gene: TRBD1; V gene: TRBV5-1; CDR3 DNA: TGCGCCAGCAGCTGGGGAGGGACAGGGGTTCGGGAGCAGTTCTTC; CDR3 protein: CASSWGGTGVREQFF
clone size: NA; J gene: TRBJ1-2; D gene: NA; V gene: TRBV10-3; CDR3 DNA: TGTGCCATCAGTGTAGATGTTAACTATGGCTACACCTTC; CDR3 protein: CAISVDVNYGYTF
clone size: NA; J gene: TRBJ2-7; D gene: NA; V gene: TRBV29-1; CDR3 DNA: TGCAGCGTTCGCGTCCACCCAACAGGGTCCCCATTCTACGAGCAGTACTTC; CDR3 protein: CSVRVHPTGSPFYEQYF
clone size: NA; J gene: TRBJ1-1; D gene: NA; V gene: TRBV2; CDR3 DNA: TGTGCCAGCAGTGATAAGAAGGGCGGGGTCCGGGGCACTGAAGCTTTCTTT; CDR3 protein: CASSDKKGGVRGTEAFF
clone size: NA; J gene: TRBJ2-1; D gene: NA; V gene: TRBV18; CDR3 DNA: TGTGCCAGCTCACCACCGAACACAGACAATGAGCAGTTCTTC; CDR3 protein: CASSPPNTDNEQFF
clone size: NA; J gene: TRBJ2-3; D gene: TRBD1; V gene: TRBV5-1; CDR3 DNA: TGCGCCAGCAGCTTGGATACAGGGGAAGATACGCAGTATTTT; CDR3 protein: CASSLDTGEDTQYF
clone size: NA; J gene: TRBJ2-6; D gene: NA; V gene: TRBV7-8; CDR3 DNA: TGTGCCAGCAGCTTAGCCTACAAAGCGGGGGCCAACGTCCTGACTTTC; CDR3 protein: CASSLAYKAGANVLTF
clone size: NA; J gene: TRBJ1-5; D gene: NA; V gene: TRBV5-6; CDR3 DNA: TGTGCCAGCAGCTTGGTTGGAGGGGATCAGCCCCAGCATTTT; CDR3 protein: CASSLVGGDQPQHF
clone size: NA; J gene: TRBJ1-2; D gene: NA; V gene: TRBV4-3; CDR3 DNA: TGCGCCAGCAAACAGGAGGGGCGGGACTATGGCTACACCTTC; CDR3 protein: CASKQEGRDYGYTF
clone size: NA; J gene: TRBJ2-7; D gene: TRBD1; V gene: TRBV7-9; CDR3 DNA: TGTGCCAGCAGCGGGGGCTTCCGGGACAGCTCCTACGAGCAGTACTTC; CDR3 protein: CASSGGFRDSSYEQYF
clone size: NA; J gene: TRBJ2-5; D gene: TRBD1; V gene: TRBV6-8; CDR3 DNA: TGTGCCAGCAGTTCCATCTCCGGGACAGGGCAAACGACCCAGTACTTC; CDR3 protein: CASSSISGTGQTTQYF
clone size: NA; J gene: TRBJ2-7; D gene: TRBD2; V gene: TRBV5-6; CDR3 DNA: TGTGCCAGCAGCCGCAGGGGACTAGTGTACGAGCAGTACTTC; CDR3 protein: CASSRRGLVYEQYF
clone size: NA; J gene: TRBJ1-2; D gene: NA; V gene: TRBV19; CDR3 DNA: TGTGCCAGTACCGACGACAGGCTCTATGGCTACACCTTC; CDR3 protein: CASTDDRLYGYTF
clone size: NA; J gene: TRBJ2-3; D gene: TRBD2; V gene: TRBV5-4; CDR3 DNA: TGTGCCAGCAGCTTGTCCGCGGGAGGGACAGATACGCAGTATTTT; CDR3 protein: CASSLSAGGTDTQYF
clone size: NA; J gene: TRBJ2-1; D gene: TRBD1; V gene: TRBV10-3; CDR3 DNA: TGTGCCATCAGTGAGTCGGGACAGTCCTCCTACAATGAGCAGTTCTTC; CDR3 protein: CAISESGQSSYNEQFF
clone size: NA; J gene: TRBJ2-4; D gene: TRBD2; V gene: TRBV5-5; CDR3 DNA: TGTGCCAGCAGTTACTCTAGCGGGTCTCTAGCCAAAAACATTCAGTACTTC; CDR3 protein: CASSYSSGSLAKNIQYF
clone size: NA; J gene: TRBJ2-1; D gene: NA; V gene: TRBV7-6; CDR3 DNA: TGTGCCAGCAGCTTACAGTCCGGGAGATATGGCGGGGATGAGCAGTTCTTC; CDR3 protein: CASSLQSGRYGGDEQFF
clone size: NA; J gene: TRBJ2-3; D gene: NA; V gene: TRBV5-1; CDR3 DNA: TGCGCCAGCAGCTTGGTTTTCGGGAGTGGTGCAGATACGCAGTATTTT; CDR3 protein: CASSLVFGSGADTQYF
clone size: NA; J gene: TRBJ2-1; D gene: NA; V gene: TRBV7-9; CDR3 DNA: TGTGCCAGCAGCTTAGGTACGGGTTTTAACTACAATGAGCAGTTCTTC; CDR3 protein: CASSLGTGFNYNEQFF
clone size: NA; J gene: TRBJ2-3; D gene: TRBD2; V gene: TRBV19; CDR3 DNA: TGTGCCAGTAGGTCCAGCGGGGGGCAGAGCACAGATACGCAGTATTTT; CDR3 protein: CASRSSGGQSTDTQYF
clone size: NA; J gene: TRBJ1-6; D gene: NA; V gene: TRBV6-5; CDR3 DNA: TGTGCCAGCAGCCAGGGTTTTAATTCACCCCTCCACTTT; CDR3 protein: CASSQGFNSPLHF
clone size: once; J gene: TRBJ1-1; D gene: TRBD1; V gene: TRBV25-1; CDR3 DNA: TGTGCCAGCAGTGAATATACATCCCGGGACAGGGATAACACTGAAGCTTTCTTT; CDR3 protein: CASSEYTSRDRDNTEAFF
clone size: NA; J gene: TRBJ2-7; D gene: TRBD1; V gene: TRBV19; CDR3 DNA: TGTGCCAGTAGTCCCATGACAGGGAACGAGCAGTACTTC; CDR3 protein: CASSPMTGNEQYF
clone size: NA; J gene: TRBJ2-2; D gene: TRBD1; V gene: TRBV9; CDR3 DNA: TGTGCCAGCAGGGACGACAGGGCGAACACCGGGGAGCTGTTTTTT; CDR3 protein: CASRDDRANTGELFF
clone size: NA; J gene: TRBJ1-1; D gene: TRBD1; V gene: TRBV27; CDR3 DNA: TGTGCCAGCAGTCCCCCTAGACAGGGGATATACACTGAAGCTTTCTTT; CDR3 protein: CASSPPRQGIYTEAFF
clone size: NA; J gene: TRBJ1-1; D gene: NA; V gene: TRBV5-5; CDR3 DNA: TGTGCCAGCAGCGCGCCACTAACCCGCGCCGAAGCTTTCTTT; CDR3 protein: CASSAPLTRAEAFF
clone size: NA; J gene: TRBJ2-7; D gene: TRBD2; V gene: TRBV5-1; CDR3 DNA: TGCGCCAGCAGGACCGGGACTAGCGATTCCTACGAGCAGTACTTC; CDR3 protein: CASRTGTSDSYEQYF
clone size: NA; J gene: TRBJ2-5; D gene: NA; V gene: TRBV7-2; CDR3 DNA: TGTGCCAGCTCAGGGTTTCAACAAGAGACCCAGTACTTC; CDR3 protein: CASSGFQQETQYF